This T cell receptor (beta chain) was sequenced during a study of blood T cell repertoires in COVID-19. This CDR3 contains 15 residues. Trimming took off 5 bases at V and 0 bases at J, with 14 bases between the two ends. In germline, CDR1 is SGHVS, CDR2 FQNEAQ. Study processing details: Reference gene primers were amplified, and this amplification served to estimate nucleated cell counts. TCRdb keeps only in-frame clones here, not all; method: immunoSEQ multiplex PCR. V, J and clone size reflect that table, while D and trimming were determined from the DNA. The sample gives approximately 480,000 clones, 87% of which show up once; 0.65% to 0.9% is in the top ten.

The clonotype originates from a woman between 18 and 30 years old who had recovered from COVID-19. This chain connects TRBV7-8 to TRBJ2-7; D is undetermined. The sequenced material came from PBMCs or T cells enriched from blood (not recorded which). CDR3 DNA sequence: TGTGCCAGCAGCCCGAAGTTCCTAAGCTCCTACGAGCAGTACTTC. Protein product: CASSPKFLSSYEQYF.